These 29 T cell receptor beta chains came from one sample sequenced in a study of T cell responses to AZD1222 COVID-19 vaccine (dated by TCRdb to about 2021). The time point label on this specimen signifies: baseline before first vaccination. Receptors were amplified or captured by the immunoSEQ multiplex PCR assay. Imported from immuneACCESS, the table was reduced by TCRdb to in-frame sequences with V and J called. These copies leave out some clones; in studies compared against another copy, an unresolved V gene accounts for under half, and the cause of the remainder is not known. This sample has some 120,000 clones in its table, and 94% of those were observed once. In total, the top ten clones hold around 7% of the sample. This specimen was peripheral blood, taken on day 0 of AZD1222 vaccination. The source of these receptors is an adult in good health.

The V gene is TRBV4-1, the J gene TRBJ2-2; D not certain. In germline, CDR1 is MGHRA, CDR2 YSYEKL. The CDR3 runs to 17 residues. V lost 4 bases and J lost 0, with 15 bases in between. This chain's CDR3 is CASSRLPQAANTGELFF. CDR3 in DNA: TGCGCCAGCAGCCGTCTACCCCAGGCGGCGAACACCGGGGAGCTGTTTTTT.

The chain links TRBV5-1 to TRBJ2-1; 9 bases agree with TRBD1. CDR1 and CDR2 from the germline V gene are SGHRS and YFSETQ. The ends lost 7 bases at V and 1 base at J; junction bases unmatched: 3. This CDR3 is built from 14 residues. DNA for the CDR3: TGCGCCAGCCGAGACAGGGGGTCCTACAATGAGCAGTTCTTC. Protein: CASRDRGSYNEQFF.

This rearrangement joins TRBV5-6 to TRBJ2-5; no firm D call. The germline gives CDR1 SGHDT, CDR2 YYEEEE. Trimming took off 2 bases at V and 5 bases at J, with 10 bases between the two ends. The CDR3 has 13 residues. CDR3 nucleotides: TGTGCCAGCAGCTTCGGAGCGAGTGAGACCCAGTACTTC. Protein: CASSFGASETQYF.

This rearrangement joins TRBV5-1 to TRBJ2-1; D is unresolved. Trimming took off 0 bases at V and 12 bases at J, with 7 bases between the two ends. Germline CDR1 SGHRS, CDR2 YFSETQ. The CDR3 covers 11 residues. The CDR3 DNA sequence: TGCGCCAGCAGCTTGGGTTATGGGCAGTTCTTC. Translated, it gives CASSLGYGQFF.

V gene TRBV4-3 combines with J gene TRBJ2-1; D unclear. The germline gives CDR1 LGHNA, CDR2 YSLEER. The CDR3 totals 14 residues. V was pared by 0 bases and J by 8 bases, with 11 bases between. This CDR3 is CASSQDTRLYEQFF. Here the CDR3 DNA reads TGCGCCAGCAGCCAAGATACGCGGTTATATGAGCAGTTCTTC.

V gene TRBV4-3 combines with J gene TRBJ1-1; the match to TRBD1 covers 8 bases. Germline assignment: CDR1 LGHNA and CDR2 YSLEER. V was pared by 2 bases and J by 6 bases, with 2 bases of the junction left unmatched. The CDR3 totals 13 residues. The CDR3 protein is CASSQMTGAEAFF. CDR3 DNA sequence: TGCGCCAGCAGCCAAATGACAGGGGCTGAAGCTTTCTTT.

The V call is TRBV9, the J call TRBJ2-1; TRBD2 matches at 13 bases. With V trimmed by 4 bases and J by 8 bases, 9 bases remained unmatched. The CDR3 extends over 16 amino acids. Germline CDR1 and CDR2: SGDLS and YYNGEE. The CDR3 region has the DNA TGTGCCAGCAGCCCTTCCGGGACTAGCGGGGCCTATGAGCAGTTCTTC. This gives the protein CASSPSGTSGAYEQFF. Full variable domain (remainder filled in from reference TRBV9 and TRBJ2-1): DSGVTQTPKHLITATGQRVTLRCSPRSGDLSVYWYQQSLDQGLQFLIQYYNGEERAKGNILERFSAQQFPDLHSELNLSSLELGDSALYFCASSPSGTSGAYEQFFGPGTRLTVL.

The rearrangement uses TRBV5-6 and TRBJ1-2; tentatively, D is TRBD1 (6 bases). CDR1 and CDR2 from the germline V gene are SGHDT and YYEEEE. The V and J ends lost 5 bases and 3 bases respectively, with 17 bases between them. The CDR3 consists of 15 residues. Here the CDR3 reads CASRVRQAPYYGYTF. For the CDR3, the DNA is TGTGCCAGCAGGGTTCGACAGGCTCCCTACTATGGCTACACCTTC.

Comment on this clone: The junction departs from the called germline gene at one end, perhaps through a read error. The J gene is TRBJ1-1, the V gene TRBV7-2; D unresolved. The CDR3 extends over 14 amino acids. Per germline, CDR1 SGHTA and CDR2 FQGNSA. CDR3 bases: TGTGTCAGCAGCTTGTGGCAGCGGAACACTGAAGCTTTCTTT. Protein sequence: CVSSLWQRNTEAFF.

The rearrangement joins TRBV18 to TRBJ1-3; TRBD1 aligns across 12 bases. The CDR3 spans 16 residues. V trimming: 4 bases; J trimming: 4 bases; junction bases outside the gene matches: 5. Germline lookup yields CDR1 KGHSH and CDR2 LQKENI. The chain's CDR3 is CASSLGQGAGGNTIYF. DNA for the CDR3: TGTGCCAGCTCACTGGGACAGGGGGCCGGAGGAAACACCATATATTTT.

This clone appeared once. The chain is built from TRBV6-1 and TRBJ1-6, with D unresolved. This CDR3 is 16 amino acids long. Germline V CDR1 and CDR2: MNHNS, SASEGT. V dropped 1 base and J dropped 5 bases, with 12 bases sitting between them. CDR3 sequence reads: CASSEVGVGNNSPLHF. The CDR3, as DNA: TGTGCCAGCAGTGAAGTCGGGGTAGGAAATAATTCACCCCTCCACTTT.

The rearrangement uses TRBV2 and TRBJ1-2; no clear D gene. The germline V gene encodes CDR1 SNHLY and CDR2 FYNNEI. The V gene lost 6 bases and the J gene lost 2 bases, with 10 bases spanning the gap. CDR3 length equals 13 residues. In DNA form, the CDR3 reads TGTGCCAGCAGGGCAGTGGAGAACTATGGCTACACCTTC. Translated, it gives CASRAVENYGYTF. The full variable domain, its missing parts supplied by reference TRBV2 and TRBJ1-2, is EPEVTQTPSHQVTQMGQEVILRCVPISNHLYFYWYRQILGQKVEFLVSFYNNEISEKSEIFDDQFSVERPDGSNFTLKIRSTKLEDSAMYFCASRAVENYGYTFGSGTRLTVV.

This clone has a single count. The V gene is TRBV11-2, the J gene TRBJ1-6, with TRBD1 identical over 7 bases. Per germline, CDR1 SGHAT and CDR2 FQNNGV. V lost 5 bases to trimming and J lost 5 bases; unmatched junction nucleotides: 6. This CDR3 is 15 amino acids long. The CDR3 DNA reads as TGTGCCAGCAGCCCAACTGACAGGGATAATTCACCCCTCCACTTT. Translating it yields CASSPTDRDNSPLHF.

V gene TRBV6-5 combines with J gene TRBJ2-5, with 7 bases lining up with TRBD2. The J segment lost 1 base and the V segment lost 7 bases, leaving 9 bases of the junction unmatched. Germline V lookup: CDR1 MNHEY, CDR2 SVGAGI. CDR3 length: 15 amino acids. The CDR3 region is CASKLTSLSQETQYF. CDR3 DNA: TGTGCCAGCAAGTTGACTAGCTTGTCCCAAGAGACCCAGTACTTC.

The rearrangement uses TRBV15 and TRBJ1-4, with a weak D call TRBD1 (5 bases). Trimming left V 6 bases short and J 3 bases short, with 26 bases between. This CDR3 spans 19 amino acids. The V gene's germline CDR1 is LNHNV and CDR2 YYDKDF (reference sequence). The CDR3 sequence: CATRKKMGGLGRPNEKLFF. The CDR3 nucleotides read TGTGCCACCAGAAAAAAAATGGGGGGATTGGGACGGCCTAATGAAAAACTGTTTTTT.

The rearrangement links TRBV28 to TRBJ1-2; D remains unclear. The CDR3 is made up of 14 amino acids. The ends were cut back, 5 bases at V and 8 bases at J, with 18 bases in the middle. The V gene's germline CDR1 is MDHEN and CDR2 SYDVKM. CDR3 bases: TGTGCCAGCAGTACCCTGGGGATGGGATGGGGCTACACCTTC. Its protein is CASSTLGMGWGYTF.

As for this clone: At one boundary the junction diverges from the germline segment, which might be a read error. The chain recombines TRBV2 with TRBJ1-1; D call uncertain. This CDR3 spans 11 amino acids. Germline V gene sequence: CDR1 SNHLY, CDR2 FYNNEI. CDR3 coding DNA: TGTGCCAGCATCTTTCTAGGGATAATGCTCTTT. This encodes CASIFLGIMLF.

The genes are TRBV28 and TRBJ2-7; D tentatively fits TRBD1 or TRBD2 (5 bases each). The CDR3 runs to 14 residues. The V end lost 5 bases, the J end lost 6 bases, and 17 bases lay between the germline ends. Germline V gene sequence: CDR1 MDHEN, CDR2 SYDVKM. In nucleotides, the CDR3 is TGTGCCAGCAGTCCCCCCCTGTCCGGGGCCGAGCAGTACTTC. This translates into CASSPPLSGAEQYF.

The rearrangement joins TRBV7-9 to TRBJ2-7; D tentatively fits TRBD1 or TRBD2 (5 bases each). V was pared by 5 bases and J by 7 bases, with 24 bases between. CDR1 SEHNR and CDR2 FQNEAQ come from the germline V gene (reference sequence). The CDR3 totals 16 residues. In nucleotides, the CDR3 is TGTGCCAGCAGCCCCATTAAAACGGGACGCTTAGAAGAGCAGTACTTC. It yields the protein CASSPIKTGRLEEQYF.

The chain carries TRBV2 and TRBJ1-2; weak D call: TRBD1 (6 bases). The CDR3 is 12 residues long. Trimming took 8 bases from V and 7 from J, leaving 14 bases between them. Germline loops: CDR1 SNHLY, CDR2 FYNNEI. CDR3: CASDFGGRGYTF. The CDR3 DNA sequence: TGTGCCAGCGACTTCGGGGGCCGTGGCTACACCTTC.

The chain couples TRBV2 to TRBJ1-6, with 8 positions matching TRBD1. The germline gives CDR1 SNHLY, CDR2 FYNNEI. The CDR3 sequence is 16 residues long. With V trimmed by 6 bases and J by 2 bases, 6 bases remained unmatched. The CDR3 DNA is TGTGCCAGCAGAGCTGACAGGGGAACCTATAATTCACCCCTCCACTTT. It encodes CASRADRGTYNSPLHF.

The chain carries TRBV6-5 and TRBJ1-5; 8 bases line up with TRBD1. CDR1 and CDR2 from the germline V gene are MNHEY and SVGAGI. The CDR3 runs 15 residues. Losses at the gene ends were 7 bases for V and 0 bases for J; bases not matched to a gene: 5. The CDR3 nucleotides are TGTGCCAGCAAGGGACAGGATTATAGCAATCAGCCCCAGCATTTT. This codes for CASKGQDYSNQPQHF.

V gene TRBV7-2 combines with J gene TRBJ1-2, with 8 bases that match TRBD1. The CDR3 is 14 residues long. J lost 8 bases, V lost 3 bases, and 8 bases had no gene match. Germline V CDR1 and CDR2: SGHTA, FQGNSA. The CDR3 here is CASSFGAGGRGYTF. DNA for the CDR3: TGTGCCAGCAGCTTCGGTGCAGGGGGCAGGGGCTACACCTTC.

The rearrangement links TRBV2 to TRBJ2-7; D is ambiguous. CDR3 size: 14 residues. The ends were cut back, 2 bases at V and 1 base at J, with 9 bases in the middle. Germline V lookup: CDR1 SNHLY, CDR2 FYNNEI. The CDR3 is CASSETVTSYEQYF. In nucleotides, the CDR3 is TGTGCCAGCAGTGAAACGGTCACTTCCTACGAGCAGTACTTC.

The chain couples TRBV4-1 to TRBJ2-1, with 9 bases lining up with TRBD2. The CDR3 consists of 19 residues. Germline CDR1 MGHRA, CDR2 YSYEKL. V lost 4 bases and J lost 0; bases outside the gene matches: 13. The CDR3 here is CASSRGETSGQNSYNEQFF. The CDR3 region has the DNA TGCGCCAGCAGCCGCGGGGAGACTAGCGGCCAGAACTCCTACAATGAGCAGTTCTTC.

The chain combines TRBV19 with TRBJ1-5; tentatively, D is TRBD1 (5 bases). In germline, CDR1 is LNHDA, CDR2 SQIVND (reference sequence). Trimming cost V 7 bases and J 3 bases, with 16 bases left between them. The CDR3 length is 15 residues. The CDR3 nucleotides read TGTGCCAGTACTGAGGGCAGGGCCCTCAATCAGCCCCAGCATTTT. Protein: CASTEGRALNQPQHF.

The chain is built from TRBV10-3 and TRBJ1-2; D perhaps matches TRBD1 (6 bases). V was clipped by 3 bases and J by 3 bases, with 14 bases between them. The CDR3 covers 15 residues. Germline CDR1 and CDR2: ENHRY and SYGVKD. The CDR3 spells CAISDMRQEDYGYTF. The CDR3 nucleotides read TGTGCCATCAGTGATATGAGACAGGAGGACTATGGCTACACCTTC.

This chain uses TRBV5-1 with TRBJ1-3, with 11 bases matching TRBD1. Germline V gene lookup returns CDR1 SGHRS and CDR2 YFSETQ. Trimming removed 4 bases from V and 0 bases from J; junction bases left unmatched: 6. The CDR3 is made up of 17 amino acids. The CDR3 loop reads CASSDTGTGGSGNTIYF. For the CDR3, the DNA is TGCGCCAGCAGCGATACCGGGACAGGGGGCTCTGGAAACACCATATATTTT.

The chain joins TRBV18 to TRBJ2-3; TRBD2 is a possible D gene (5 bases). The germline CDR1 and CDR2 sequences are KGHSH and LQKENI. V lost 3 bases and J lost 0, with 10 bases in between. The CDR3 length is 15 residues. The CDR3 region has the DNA TGTGCCAGCTCACCTCAGACGGGGAGCACAGATACGCAGTATTTT. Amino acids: CASSPQTGSTDTQYF.